These 10 T cell receptor beta chains originate from one sample sequenced in a study of shared clonotypes between healthy human individuals. Sequencing was performed with immunoSEQ multiplex PCR; in TCRdb, only in-frame clones are kept and a portion is missing. The profile shows around 1,900,000 clones, roughly 93% of them singletons. It was CD45RO-negative cells, positively selected for CCR7, that made up naive CD8 cells, with terminally differentiated effector memory CD45RA+ cells excluded. The sample consisted of naive CD8+ T cells from PBMCs. The receptor set was obtained from a man aged 18 to 35 in good health. Some clones in this sample may be carry-over from other donors' samples.

V and J are TRBV7-6 and TRBJ2-3; TRBD2 matches at 12 bases. The V gene end was trimmed by 1 base and the J gene end by 6 bases; junction bases not matched to a gene: 5. Germline V gives CDR1 SGHVS, CDR2 FNYEAQ. This CDR3 comprises 16 residues. This CDR3 is CASSLVTSGSRDTQYF. In nucleotides, the CDR3 is TGTGCCAGCAGCTTAGTGACTAGCGGGAGTAGGGATACGCAGTATTTT. Full variable domain (missing parts from reference TRBV7-6 and TRBJ2-3): GAGVSQSPRYKVTKRGQDVALRCDPISGHVSLYWYRQALGQGPEFLTYFNYEAQQDKSGLPNDRFSAERPEGSISTLTIQRTEQRDSAMYRCASSLVTSGSRDTQYFGPGTRLTVL.

J is TRBJ1-5 and V is TRBV2; D gene unclear. Germline lookup yields CDR1 SNHLY and CDR2 FYNNEI. V dropped 3 bases and J dropped 3 bases, with 12 bases sitting between them. The CDR3 spans 15 residues. DNA of the CDR3: TGTGCCAGCAGTGATTTCCCGAAGGACAATCAGCCCCAGCATTTT. Its protein is CASSDFPKDNQPQHF. The full variable domain, in which reference TRBV2 and TRBJ1-5 provide the parts outside the CDR3, is EPEVTQTPSHQVTQMGQEVILRCVPISNHLYFYWYRQILGQKVEFLVSFYNNEISEKSEIFDDQFSVERPDGSNFTLKIRSTKLEDSAMYFCASSDFPKDNQPQHFGDGTRLSIL.

This chain connects TRBV14 to TRBJ1-4, with 9 bases lining up with TRBD1. Germline values: CDR1 SGHDN, CDR2 FVKESK. The CDR3 spans 16 residues. The junction had 9 bases not matched to a gene; V was cut back by 6 bases and J by 4 bases. The CDR3 region is CASSLKWTGVNEKLFF. CDR3 in DNA: TGTGCCAGCAGTCTGAAATGGACAGGGGTTAATGAAAAACTGTTTTTT.

The V call is TRBV4-3, the J call TRBJ1-4; possible D gene TRBD1, 6 bases. The CDR3 runs 15 residues. Germline values: CDR1 LGHNA, CDR2 YSLEER. V was cut by 5 bases and J by 4 bases, with 14 bases left in between. The CDR3 nucleotides read TGCGCCAGCAGCTGGTTTGGACAGAGTAATGAAAAACTGTTTTTT. Amino acids: CASSWFGQSNEKLFF.

The rearrangement joins TRBV7-8 to TRBJ2-2; weak D call: TRBD1 (6 bases). V lost 7 bases, J lost 0 bases, and 12 bases lay in between. CDR1 and CDR2 from the germline V gene are SGHVS and FQNEAQ. This CDR3 is 15 amino acids long. The chain's CDR3 is CASMTGTPNTGELFF. The CDR3 DNA follows: TGTGCCAGCATGACCGGGACACCGAACACCGGGGAGCTGTTTTTT.

This chain uses TRBV4-1 with TRBJ2-1; 8 bases line up with TRBD2. The CDR3 has 17 residues. Germline trimming cut 0 bases from V and 7 bases from J; bases unmatched to any gene: 11. Germline V lookup: CDR1 MGHRA, CDR2 YSYEKL. CDR3: CASSQDLTGGPSNEQFF. For the CDR3, the DNA is TGCGCCAGCAGCCAAGATCTCACGGGAGGGCCGAGTAATGAGCAGTTCTTC.

Of note for this clone: This CDR3 is also generated by other DNA sequences in the sample. The chain has TRBV28 and TRBJ2-7, with 9 bases aligning to TRBD2. This CDR3 comprises 15 residues. V shed 5 bases and J 0 bases; nucleotides not matched to a gene: 5. The germline CDR1 and CDR2 sequences are MDHEN and SYDVKM. In DNA form, the CDR3 reads TGTGCCAGCAGTCCCCGTAGCGGGAGCTCCTACGAGCAGTACTTC. Translated, it gives CASSPRSGSSYEQYF.

The J gene is TRBJ2-1, the V gene TRBV5-1; D possibly corresponds to TRBD2 (5 bases). V lost 6 bases and J 1 base, leaving 20 bases between the germline ends. CDR1 and CDR2 from the germline V gene are SGHRS and YFSETQ. The CDR3 totals 17 residues. In DNA, the CDR3 is TGCGCCAGCACCCCTCTCGAGCGGAGTGTTTCCTACAATGAGCAGTTCTTC. As protein: CASTPLERSVSYNEQFF.

As to this clone: Other DNA sequences in the same sample also yield this CDR3. The rearrangement links TRBV18 to TRBJ2-1; 13 bases are a match to TRBD2. The length of the CDR3 is 17 residues. Trimming at V came to 0 bases and at J to 6 bases, leaving 5 bases not matched to a gene. The germline V gene has CDR1 KGHSH and CDR2 LQKENI. CDR3 coding DNA: TGTGCCAGCTCACCACCTGGACTAGCGGGAGTATTCAATGAGCAGTTCTTC. Its protein product is CASSPPGLAGVFNEQFF.

A note on this clone: Other DNA sequences within the sample encode an identical CDR3. The chain uses TRBV5-6 and TRBJ1-5, with a tentative D call TRBD1 (6 bases). CDR3 length: 13 amino acids. V shed 2 bases and J shed 6 bases, with 9 bases lying between them. CDR1 and CDR2 from the germline V gene are SGHDT and YYEEEE. The CDR3 bases are TGTGCCAGCAGCTTACAGGGTAGTCAGCCCCAGCATTTT. Its protein product is CASSLQGSQPQHF.